The 20 T cell receptor beta chains below were found in one sample sequenced in a study of CD8 T cells in Susac syndrome. Random-hexamer reverse transcription was applied to about 0.45 to 1 ug RNA. TCRdb passed the immunoSEQ multiplex PCR reads through MiXCR, listing each CDR3 protein once. The data contain 150,000 or so distinct CDR3 sequences, roughly 95% of them singletons. The sample was CD4+ T cells from PBMCs. These receptors originate from a human donor with Susac syndrome.

This rearrangement joins TRBV12-3 or TRBV12-4 to TRBJ2-1; D remains unclear. The V and J ends lost 5 bases and 9 bases respectively, with 11 bases between them. The CDR3 spans 12 residues. The CDR3 loop is CASSAQSGEQFF. The CDR3 nucleotides are TGTGCCAGCAGTGCACAGTCGGGTGAGCAGTTCTTC.

The V call is TRBV20-1, the J call TRBJ2-7, with D unresolved. Germline assignment: CDR1 DFQATT and CDR2 SNEGSKA (reference sequence). V was pared by 3 bases and J by 2 bases, with 8 bases between. The CDR3 extends over 12 amino acids. DNA of the CDR3: TGCAGTGCTAGGGTTAGCACCTACGAGCAGTACTTC. Translation: CSARVSTYEQYF.

J is TRBJ2-7 and V is TRBV29-1; D remains ambiguous. Germline lookup yields CDR1 SQVTM and CDR2 ANQGSEA. This CDR3 is 13 amino acids long. Trimming removed 7 bases at V and 1 base at J, with 14 bases between. The CDR3 DNA reads as TGCAGCGCTTTTGACCGACGGTCCTACGAGCAGTACGTC. The encoded protein is CSAFDRRSYEQYV.

This clonotype was recorded once. The chain has TRBV20-1 and TRBJ1-1; a possible D gene is TRBD1 (6 bases). The CDR3 spans 16 residues. V shed 1 base and J shed 0 bases, with 15 bases lying between them. Per the germline V gene, CDR1 is DFQATT and CDR2 is SNEGSKA (reference sequence). The CDR3 region has the DNA TGCAGTGCTAGAGGCAGGGGCCCCGGTCTGAACACTGAAGCTTTCTTT. This encodes CSARGRGPGLNTEAFF.

This clonotype appeared once. The chain is built from TRBV4-3 and TRBJ1-5; D remains ambiguous. Germline V gene sequence: CDR1 LGHNA, CDR2 YSLEER. The V and J ends lost 6 bases and 0 bases respectively, with 12 bases between them. The CDR3 loop spans 15 amino acids. CDR3 in DNA: TGCGCCAGCAGAGAGACGGCATATAGCAATCAGCCCCAGCATTTT. Translating gives CASRETAYSNQPQHF.

The gene calls are TRBV5-1 and TRBJ1-1; D not certain. The germline V and J ends were trimmed by 4 bases and 6 bases, with 13 bases remaining between them. This CDR3 contains 13 residues. Germline loops: CDR1 SGHRS, CDR2 YFSETQ. DNA for the CDR3: TGCGCCAGCAGCCCCTCCCTACACGCTGAAGCTTTCTTT. This gives the protein CASSPSLHAEAFF.

The J gene is TRBJ2-3, the V gene TRBV20-1; 11 nucleotides match TRBD2. V dropped 6 bases and J dropped 2; count of bases not matched to a gene: 19. CDR1 and CDR2 from the germline V gene are DFQATT and SNEGSKA (reference sequence). This CDR3 contains 19 residues. The CDR3 DNA is TGCAGTGCGTTCACCGAACCTCTAGCGGGAGGCGGTTTCACAGATACGCAGTATTTT. Amino acids: CSAFTEPLAGGGFTDTQYF.

V is TRBV24-1 and J is TRBJ1-2, with a weak D call TRBD1 (6 bases). Deletions cut 1 base from V and 8 bases from J, with 13 bases between. The CDR3 contains 14 residues. Germline values: CDR1 KGHDR, CDR2 SFDVKD. CDR3: CATSDFQGKEGYTF. CDR3 DNA: TGTGCCACCAGTGATTTCCAGGGGAAAGAGGGCTACACCTTC.

This chain joins TRBV9 and TRBJ2-1; no reliable D call. From germline, CDR1 is SGDLS and CDR2 YYNGEE. The CDR3 is 11 residues long. V lost 4 bases to trimming and J lost 12 bases, with 11 bases between them. CDR3 residues: CASSTFMGQFF. The CDR3 DNA follows: TGTGCCAGCAGCACCTTCATGGGGCAGTTCTTC.

The V gene is TRBV6-6, the J gene TRBJ2-1; 15 bases align to TRBD2. Germline CDR1 is MNHNY and CDR2 is SVGAGI (reference sequence). This CDR3 has 15 amino acids. Losses at the gene ends were 6 bases for V and 10 bases for J; bases not matched to a gene: 7. The CDR3 region is CASSRTSGGAGEQFF. The CDR3 DNA sequence: TGTGCCAGCAGCAGGACTAGCGGGGGGGCGGGGGAGCAGTTCTTC.

The rearrangement uses TRBV3-1 and TRBJ1-2; D remains unclear. The CDR3 is 16 amino acids. Trimming pared 3 bases from V and 7 bases from J, leaving 21 bases between. Germline V lookup: CDR1 LGHDT, CDR2 YNNKEL (reference sequence). CDR3 region: CASSQDEQLFWGGYTF. DNA of the CDR3: TGTGCCAGCAGCCAGGATGAACAGCTTTTCTGGGGTGGCTACACCTTC.

The chain has TRBV7-9 and TRBJ2-3; D is possibly TRBD2 (5 bases). Germline values: CDR1 SEHNR, CDR2 FQNEAQ (reference sequence). The CDR3 sequence is 14 residues long. Trimming left V 6 bases short and J 5 bases short, with 15 bases between. The CDR3 loop is CASRETAGGDTQYF. The CDR3 nucleotides read TGTGCCAGCAGGGAAACGGCGGGTGGAGATACGCAGTATTTT.

The chain has TRBV7-3 and TRBJ2-2; D perhaps matches TRBD1 (6 bases). Between the trimmed V and J ends, which lost 5 bases and 1 base, there was a span of 11 bases. This CDR3 is 15 amino acids long. Germline assignment: CDR1 SGHTA and CDR2 FQGTGA. The CDR3 coding sequence is TGTGCCAGCAGCCCAGTAGGGGGGAACACCGGGGAGCTGTTTTTT. Translation gives CASSPVGGNTGELFF.

As DNA, the CDR3 is TGTGCCAGCAGCTTAACCGGGACACAAAAGGGGGAGACCCAGTACTTC. Residues: CASSLTGTQKGETQYF. This chain connects TRBV7-3 to TRBJ2-5, with D maybe TRBD1 (6 bases). Trimming cost V 0 bases and J 5 bases, with 16 bases left between them. The germline CDR1 and CDR2 sequences are SGHTA and FQGTGA. This CDR3 is built from 16 residues. Full variable domain (outside the CDR3, taken from reference TRBV7-3 and TRBJ2-5): GAGVSQTPSNKVTEKGKYVELRCDPISGHTALYWYRQSLGQGPEFLIYFQGTGAADDSGLPNDRFFAVRPEGSVSTLKIQRTERGDSAVYLCASSLTGTQKGETQYFGPGTRLLVL.

This chain joins TRBV20-1 and TRBJ1-5, with TRBD1 matching 8 bases. The CDR3 is 15 amino acids. Germline CDR1 DFQATT, CDR2 SNEGSKA (reference sequence). The J segment lost 6 bases and the V segment lost 6 bases, leaving 13 bases of the junction unmatched. CDR3 sequence: CSAGYGQGGGQPQHF. In DNA form, the CDR3 reads TGCAGTGCAGGATACGGACAGGGAGGAGGTCAGCCCCAGCATTTT.

The table lists this clonotype with a count of one. The genes are TRBV6-5 and TRBJ2-3; D might be TRBD2 (5 bases). Germline lookup yields CDR1 MNHEY and CDR2 SVGAGI. This CDR3 contains 14 residues. The V gene lost 0 bases and the J gene lost 6 bases, with 10 bases spanning the gap. The CDR3 region is CASSYSMSGDTQYF. The CDR3 coding sequence is TGTGCCAGCAGTTACTCTATGTCGGGGGATACGCAGTATTTT.

This chain links TRBV3-1 with TRBJ1-2; 9 bases agree with TRBD1. Germline loops: CDR1 LGHDT, CDR2 YNNKEL (reference sequence). J was trimmed by 2 bases and V by 1 base; bases with no gene match: 2. The CDR3 consists of 15 residues. The CDR3 region is CASSQGTGGNYGYTF. The DNA of the CDR3 is TGTGCCAGCAGCCAAGGAACAGGGGGCAACTATGGCTACACCTTC.

This chain links TRBV7-9 with TRBJ2-5; D is uncertain. The CDR3 length is 15 residues. Looked up from germline, CDR1 is SEHNR and CDR2 is FQNEAQ (reference sequence). Trimming stripped 3 bases from V and 3 bases from J, with 14 bases between. DNA for the CDR3: TGTGCCAGCAGCTTGGGCCTCGCGAGTAAAGAGACCCAGTACTTC. Its protein is CASSLGLASKETQYF. Supplemented by reference TRBV7-9 and TRBJ2-5, the full variable domain reads DTGVSQNPRHKITKRGQNVTFRCDPISEHNRLYWYRQTLGQGPEFLTYFQNEAQLEKSRLLSDRFSAERPKGSFSTLEIQRTEQGDSAMYLCASSLGLASKETQYFGPGTRLLVL.

This chain links TRBV20-1 with TRBJ2-3; D may be TRBD1 (6 bases). V dropped 6 bases and J dropped 4 bases, with 14 bases sitting between them. The CDR3 is 13 amino acids. Germline CDR1 is DFQATT and CDR2 is SNEGSKA (reference sequence). The CDR3 nucleotides read TGCAGTGCCTACACAGGGTCTCCAGATACGCAGTATTTT. Translating gives CSAYTGSPDTQYF.

V gene TRBV27 combines with J gene TRBJ2-7; possible D gene TRBD2, 6 bases. Germline V CDR1 and CDR2: MNHEY, SMNVEV (reference sequence). The CDR3 is 15 amino acids. V lost 3 bases, J lost 4 bases, and 16 bases lay in between. CDR3 nucleotides: TGTGCCAGCAGTTTGCCGGGACTCCCCCGGTACGAGCAGTACTTC. It translates to CASSLPGLPRYEQYF.